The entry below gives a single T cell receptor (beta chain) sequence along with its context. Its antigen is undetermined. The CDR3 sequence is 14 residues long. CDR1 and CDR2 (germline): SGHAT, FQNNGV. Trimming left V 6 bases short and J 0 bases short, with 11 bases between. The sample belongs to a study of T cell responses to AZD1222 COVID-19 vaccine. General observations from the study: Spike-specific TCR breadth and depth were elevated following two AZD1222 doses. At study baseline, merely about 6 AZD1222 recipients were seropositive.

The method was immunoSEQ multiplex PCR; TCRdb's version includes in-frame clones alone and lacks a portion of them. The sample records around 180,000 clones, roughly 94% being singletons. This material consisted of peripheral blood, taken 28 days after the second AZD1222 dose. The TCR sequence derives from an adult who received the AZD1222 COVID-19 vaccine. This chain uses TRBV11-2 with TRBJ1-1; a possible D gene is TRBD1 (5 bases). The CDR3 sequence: CASSLGHMNTEAFF. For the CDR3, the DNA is TGTGCCAGCAGTCTAGGACACATGAACACTGAAGCTTTCTTT. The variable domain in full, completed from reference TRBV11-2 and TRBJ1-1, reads EAGVAQSPRYKIIEKRQSVAFWCNPISGHATLYWYQQILGQGPKLLIQFQNNGVVDDSQLPKDRFSAERLKGVDSTLKIQPAKLEDSAVYLCASSLGHMNTEAFFGQGTRLTVV.